This T cell receptor (beta chain) originates from a study of cytomegalovirus exposure and HLA in healthy donors. Turning to the study itself: Of all 400 or so donors who were genotyped, about 80% belonged to the Caucasian-associated ancestry cluster.

The CDR3 has 15 residues. V was pared by 2 bases and J by 8 bases, with 14 bases between. Per the germline V gene, CDR1 is SGHKS and CDR2 is YYEKEE (reference sequence). General study findings and limits: Later analysis identified several of the most significant clusters that appeared linked to common viral pathogens.

About this clone: Its antigen is still unknown.

With 60 Vbeta and 13 Jbeta primers, the PCR was carried out. Sequenced by immunoSEQ multiplex PCR; TCRdb stores in-frame clones only, minus some. Here the sample spans around 180,000 clones, 60% to 85% being singletons. The sample was PBMCs. V gene TRBV5-5 combines with J gene TRBJ1-6, with a tentative D call TRBD1 (5 bases). This TCR was recovered from a man between 35 and 55 years old in good health and CMV-seronegative. CDR3 sequence: CASSFGGVGDSPLHF. For the CDR3, the DNA is TGTGCCAGCAGCTTTGGAGGGGTTGGCGATTCACCCCTCCACTTT.